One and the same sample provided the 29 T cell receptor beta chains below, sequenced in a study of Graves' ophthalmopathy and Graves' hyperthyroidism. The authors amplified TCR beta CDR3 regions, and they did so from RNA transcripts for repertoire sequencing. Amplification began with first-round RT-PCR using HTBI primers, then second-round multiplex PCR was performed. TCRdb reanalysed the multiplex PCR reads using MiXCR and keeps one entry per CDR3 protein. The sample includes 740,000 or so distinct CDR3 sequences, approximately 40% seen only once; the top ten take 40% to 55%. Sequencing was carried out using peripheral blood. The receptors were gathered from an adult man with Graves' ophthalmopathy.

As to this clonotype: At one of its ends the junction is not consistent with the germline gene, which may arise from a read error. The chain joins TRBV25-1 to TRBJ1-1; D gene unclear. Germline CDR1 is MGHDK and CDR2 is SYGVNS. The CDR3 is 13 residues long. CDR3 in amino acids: CTSRDRTGNEAFF. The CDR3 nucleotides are TGTACCAGCAGAGACCGCACGGGGAATGAAGCTTTCTTT.

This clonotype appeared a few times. CDR3 residues: CASSLARGLAGPNTGELFF. The CDR3 bases are TGCGCCAGCAGCTTGGCGCGAGGGCTAGCGGGGCCGAACACCGGGGAGCTGTTTTTT. The rearrangement joins TRBV5-1 to TRBJ2-2; 9 bases line up with TRBD2. V lost 0 bases, J lost 0 bases, and 9 bases stayed unmatched. This CDR3 region has 19 residues. Germline V gene data show CDR1 as SGHRS and CDR2 as YFSETQ.

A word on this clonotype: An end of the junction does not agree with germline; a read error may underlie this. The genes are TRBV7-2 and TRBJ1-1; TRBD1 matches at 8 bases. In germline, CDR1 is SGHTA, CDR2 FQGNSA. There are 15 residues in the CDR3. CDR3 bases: TGTGCCAGCAGCTCCGTCGGACAGGGTCGGGCTGAAGCTCTCTTT. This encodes CASSSVGQGRAEALF. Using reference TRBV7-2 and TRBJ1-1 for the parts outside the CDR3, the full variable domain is GAGVSQSPSNKVTEKGKDVELRCDPISGHTALYWYRQSLGQGLEFLIYFQGNSAPDKSGLPSDRFSAERTGGSVSTLTIQRTQQEDSAVYLCASSSVGQGRAEALFGQGTRLTVV.

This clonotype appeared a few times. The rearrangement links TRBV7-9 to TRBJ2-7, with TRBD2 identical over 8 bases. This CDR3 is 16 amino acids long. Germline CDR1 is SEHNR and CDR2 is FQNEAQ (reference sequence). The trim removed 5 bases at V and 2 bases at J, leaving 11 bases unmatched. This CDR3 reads CASSGSGSLETYEQYF. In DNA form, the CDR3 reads TGTGCCAGCAGCGGAAGCGGGAGTTTAGAGACCTACGAGCAGTACTTC.

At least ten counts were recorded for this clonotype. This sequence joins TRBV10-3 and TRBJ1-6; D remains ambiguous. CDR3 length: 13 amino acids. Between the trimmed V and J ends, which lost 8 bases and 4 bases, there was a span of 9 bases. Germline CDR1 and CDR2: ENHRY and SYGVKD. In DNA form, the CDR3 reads TGTGCCATCTCTCGGGAGTATAATTCACCCCTCCACTTT. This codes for CAISREYNSPLHF.

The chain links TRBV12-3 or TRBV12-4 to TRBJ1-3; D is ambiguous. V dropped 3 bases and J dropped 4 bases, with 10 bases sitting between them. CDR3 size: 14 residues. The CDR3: CASSLGSGGNTIYF. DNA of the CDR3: TGTGCCAGCAGTTTGGGCAGCGGCGGAAACACCATATATTTT.

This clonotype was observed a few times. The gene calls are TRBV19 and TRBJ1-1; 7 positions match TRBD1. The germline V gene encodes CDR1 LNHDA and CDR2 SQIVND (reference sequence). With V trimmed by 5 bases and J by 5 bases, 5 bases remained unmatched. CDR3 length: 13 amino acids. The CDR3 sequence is CASSEPGGTEAFF. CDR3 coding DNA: TGTGCCAGTAGTGAACCAGGGGGGACTGAAGCTTTCTTT.

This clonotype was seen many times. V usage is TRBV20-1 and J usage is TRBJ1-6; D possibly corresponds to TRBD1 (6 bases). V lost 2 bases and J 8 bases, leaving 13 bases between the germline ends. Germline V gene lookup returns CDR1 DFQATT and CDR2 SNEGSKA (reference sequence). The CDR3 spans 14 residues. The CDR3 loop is CSARSGEQYSPLHF. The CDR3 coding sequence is TGCAGTGCTAGATCAGGGGAACAGTATTCACCCCTCCACTTT.

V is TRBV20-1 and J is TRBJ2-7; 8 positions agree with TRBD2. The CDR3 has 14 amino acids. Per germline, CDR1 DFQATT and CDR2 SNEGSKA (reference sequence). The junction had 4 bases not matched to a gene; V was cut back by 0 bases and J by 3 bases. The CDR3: CSARDPSGSYEQYF. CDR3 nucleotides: TGCAGTGCTAGAGATCCGAGCGGGAGCTACGAGCAGTACTTC.

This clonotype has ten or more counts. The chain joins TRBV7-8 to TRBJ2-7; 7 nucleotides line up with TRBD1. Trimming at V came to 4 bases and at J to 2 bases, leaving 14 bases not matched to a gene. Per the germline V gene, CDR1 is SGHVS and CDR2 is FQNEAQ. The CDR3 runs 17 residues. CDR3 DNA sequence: TGTGCCAGCAGCTCCTGGTGGGTTTGGACAGGACCCTACGAGCAGTACTTC. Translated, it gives CASSSWWVWTGPYEQYF.

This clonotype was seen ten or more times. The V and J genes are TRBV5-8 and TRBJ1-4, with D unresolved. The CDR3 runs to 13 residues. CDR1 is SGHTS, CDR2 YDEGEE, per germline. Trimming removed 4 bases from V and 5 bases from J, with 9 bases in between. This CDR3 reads CASSPGRNEKLFF. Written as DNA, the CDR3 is TGTGCCAGCAGCCCTGGCAGGAATGAAAAACTGTTTTTT.

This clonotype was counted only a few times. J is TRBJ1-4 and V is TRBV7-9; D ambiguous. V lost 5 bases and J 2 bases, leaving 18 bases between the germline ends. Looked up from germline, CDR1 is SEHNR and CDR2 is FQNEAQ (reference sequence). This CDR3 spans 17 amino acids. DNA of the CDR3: TGTGCCAGCAGCCAAGATATCGAAGCGTCGACTAATGAAAAACTGTTTTTT. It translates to CASSQDIEASTNEKLFF. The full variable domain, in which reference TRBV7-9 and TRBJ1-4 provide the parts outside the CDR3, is DTGVSQNPRHKITKRGQNVTFRCDPISEHNRLYWYRQTLGQGPEFLTYFQNEAQLEKSRLLSDRFSAERPKGSFSTLEIQRTEQGDSAMYLCASSQDIEASTNEKLFFGSGTQLSVL.

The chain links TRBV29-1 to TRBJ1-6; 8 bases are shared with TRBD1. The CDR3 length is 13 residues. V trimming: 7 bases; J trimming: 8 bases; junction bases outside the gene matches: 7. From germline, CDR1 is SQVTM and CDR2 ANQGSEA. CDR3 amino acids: CSGSTGADSPLHF. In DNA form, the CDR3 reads TGCAGCGGATCGACAGGGGCAGATTCACCCCTCCACTTT.

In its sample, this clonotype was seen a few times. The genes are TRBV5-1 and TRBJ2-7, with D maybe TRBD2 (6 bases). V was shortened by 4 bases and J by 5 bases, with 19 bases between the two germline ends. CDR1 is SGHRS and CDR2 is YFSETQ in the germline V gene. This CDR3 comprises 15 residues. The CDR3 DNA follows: TGCGCCAGCAGCCTCGTGCACGGGAGTTTAAACGAGCAGTACTTC. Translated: CASSLVHGSLNEQYF.

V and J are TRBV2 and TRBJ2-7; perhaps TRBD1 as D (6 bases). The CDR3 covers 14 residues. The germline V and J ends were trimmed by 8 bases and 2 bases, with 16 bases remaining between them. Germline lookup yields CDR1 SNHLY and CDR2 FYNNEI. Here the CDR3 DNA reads TGTGCCAGCGTGACCGGGACACTAACCTACGAGCAGTACTTC. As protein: CASVTGTLTYEQYF.

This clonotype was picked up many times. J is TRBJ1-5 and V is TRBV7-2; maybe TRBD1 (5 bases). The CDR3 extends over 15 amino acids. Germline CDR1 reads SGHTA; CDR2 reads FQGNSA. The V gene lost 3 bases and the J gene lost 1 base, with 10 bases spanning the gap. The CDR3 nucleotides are TGTGCCAGCAGCTTTCAGGGTATGAGCAATCAGCCCCAGCATTTT. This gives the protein CASSFQGMSNQPQHF.

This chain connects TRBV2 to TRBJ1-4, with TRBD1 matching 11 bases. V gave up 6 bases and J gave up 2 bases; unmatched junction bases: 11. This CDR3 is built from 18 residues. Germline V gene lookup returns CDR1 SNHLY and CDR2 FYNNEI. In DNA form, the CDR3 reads TGTGCCAGCAGCTTAACCGGGACAGGGGGTCTCACTAATGAAAAACTGTTTTTT. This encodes CASSLTGTGGLTNEKLFF.

The CDR3 spells CASNSLAGQWETQYF. The CDR3 DNA sequence: TGTGCCAGCAACTCGCTAGCGGGCCAATGGGAGACCCAGTACTTC. The chain couples TRBV7-9 to TRBJ2-5; 8 bases fit TRBD2. Germline V gene sequence: CDR1 SEHNR, CDR2 FQNEAQ (reference sequence). V lost 7 bases, J lost 5 bases, and 12 bases stayed unmatched. The CDR3 spans 15 residues.

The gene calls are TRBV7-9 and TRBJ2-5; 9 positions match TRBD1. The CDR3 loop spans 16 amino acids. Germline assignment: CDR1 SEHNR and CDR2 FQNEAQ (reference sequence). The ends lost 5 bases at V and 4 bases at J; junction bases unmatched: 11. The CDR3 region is CASSPRTGALGETQYF. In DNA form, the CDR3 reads TGTGCCAGCAGCCCCCGGACAGGGGCATTAGGAGAGACCCAGTACTTC.

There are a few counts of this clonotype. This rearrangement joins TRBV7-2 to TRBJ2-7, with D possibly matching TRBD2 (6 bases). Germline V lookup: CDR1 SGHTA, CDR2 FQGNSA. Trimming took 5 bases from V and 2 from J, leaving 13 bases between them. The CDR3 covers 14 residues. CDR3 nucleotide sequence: TGTGCCAGCAGCCATCGCGGGGAGGCCTACGAGCAGTACTTC. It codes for CASSHRGEAYEQYF.

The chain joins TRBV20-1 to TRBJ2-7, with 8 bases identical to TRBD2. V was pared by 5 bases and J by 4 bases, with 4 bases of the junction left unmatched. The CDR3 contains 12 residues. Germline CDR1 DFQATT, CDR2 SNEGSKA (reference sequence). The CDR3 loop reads CSARGGLYEQYF. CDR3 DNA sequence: TGCAGTGCTCGGGGGGGGTTATACGAGCAGTACTTC.

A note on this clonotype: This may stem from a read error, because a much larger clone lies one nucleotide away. CDR3 in DNA: TGTGCCAGTATTCCCTGGGTGGACTTCGAGGGGAAAGCTTTCTTT. It codes for CASIPWVDFEGKAFF. This rearrangement joins TRBV19 to TRBJ1-1; D may be TRBD1 (5 bases). CDR3 size: 15 residues. Germline CDR1 and CDR2: LNHDA and SQIVND (reference sequence). Trimming shortened V by 7 bases and J by 9 bases, and 24 bases separated the two germline ends.

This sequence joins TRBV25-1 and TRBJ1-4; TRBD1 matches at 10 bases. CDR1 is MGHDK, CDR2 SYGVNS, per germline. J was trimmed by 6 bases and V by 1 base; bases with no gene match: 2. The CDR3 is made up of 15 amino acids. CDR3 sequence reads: CASSESGTGDEKLFF. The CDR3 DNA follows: TGTGCCAGCAGTGAATCGGGGACAGGGGATGAAAAACTGTTTTTT.

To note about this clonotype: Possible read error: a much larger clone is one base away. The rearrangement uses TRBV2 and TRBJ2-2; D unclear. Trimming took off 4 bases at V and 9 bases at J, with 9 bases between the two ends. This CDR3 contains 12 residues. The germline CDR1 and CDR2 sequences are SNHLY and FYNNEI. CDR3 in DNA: TGTGCCAGCAGTGTATCGGCCTGGGAGCTGTTTTTT. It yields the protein CASSVSAWELFF.

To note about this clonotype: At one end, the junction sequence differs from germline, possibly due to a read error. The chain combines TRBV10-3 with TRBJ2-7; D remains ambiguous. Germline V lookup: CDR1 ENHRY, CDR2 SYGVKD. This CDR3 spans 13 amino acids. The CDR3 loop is CASSVRQVYEQYF. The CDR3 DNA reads TGTGCCAGCAGTGTTCGCCAGGTCTACGAGCAGTACTTC.

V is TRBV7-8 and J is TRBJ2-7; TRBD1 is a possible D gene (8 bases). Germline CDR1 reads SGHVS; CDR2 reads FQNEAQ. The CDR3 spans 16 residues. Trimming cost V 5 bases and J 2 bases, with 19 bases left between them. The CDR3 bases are TGTGCCAGCAGCATAAGCGGGACAGGATTAACCTACGAGCAGTACTTC. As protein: CASSISGTGLTYEQYF. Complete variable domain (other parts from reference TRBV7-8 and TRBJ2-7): GAGVSQSPRYKVAKRGQDVALRCDPISGHVSLFWYQQALGQGPEFLTYFQNEAQLDKSGLPSDRFFAERPEGSVSTLKIQRTQQEDSAVYLCASSISGTGLTYEQYFGPGTRLTVT.

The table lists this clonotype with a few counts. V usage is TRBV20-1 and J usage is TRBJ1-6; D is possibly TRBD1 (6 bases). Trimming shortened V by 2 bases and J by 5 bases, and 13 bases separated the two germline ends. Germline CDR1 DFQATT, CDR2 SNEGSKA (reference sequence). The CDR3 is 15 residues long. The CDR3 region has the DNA TGCAGTGCTAGAACCGGGGGCGCGAATAATTCACCCCTCCACTTT. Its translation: CSARTGGANNSPLHF.

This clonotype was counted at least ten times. CDR3 in DNA: TGTGCCGGGGGGACAGCGGAGACCCAGTACTTC. This translates into CAGGTAETQYF. The V gene is TRBV10-3, the J gene TRBJ2-5; a possible D gene is TRBD1 (7 bases). Trimming removed 11 bases at V and 5 bases at J, with 12 bases between. CDR3 size: 11 residues. Germline V gene data show CDR1 as ENHRY and CDR2 as SYGVKD.

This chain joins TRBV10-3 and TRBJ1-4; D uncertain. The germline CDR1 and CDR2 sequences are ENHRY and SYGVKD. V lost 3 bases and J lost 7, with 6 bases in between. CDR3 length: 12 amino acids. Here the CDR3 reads CAISEESEKLFF. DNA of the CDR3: TGTGCCATCAGTGAAGAGAGTGAAAAACTGTTTTTT.